A single T cell receptor beta chain is shown here with its context. What antigen it recognizes has not been identified. Base-call qualities are not available, and no considerably larger clone is one nucleotide away. A case-control design nested within a healthcare worker cohort in London, UK, was used, with weekly nasopharyngeal swab PCR tests and blood sampling performed. Between 23 and 31 March 2020, the week of the UK lockdown, healthcare workers were enrolled and then followed up weekly for as long as 16 weeks. The entry originates in a study of early T cells in non-severe SARS-CoV-2 infection (dated by TCRdb to the early 2020s). Study-wide context: Bulk RNA from unsorted whole blood was used for TCR sequencing, so alpha and beta chains could not be paired.

What the authors observed across the whole study: VDJdb matching was skewed toward anti-spike CD8 responses, so virus-specific expansions were likely underestimated and private and CD4 specificities were missed.

The library relied on 5' RACE. The sequencer listed for this sample is NextSeq 500. The TCR library protocol attached unique molecular identifiers to individual cDNA molecules to correct for sequencing error and PCR bias. TCR alpha and beta chains were both sequenced, and the abundances of alpha and beta sequences in each sample were closely correlated with each other. Concerning the study's data processing: Decombinator V4 was used to annotate the V gene, J gene and CDR3 of the TCR sequences. TCRs were defined as expanded if a significant change between any two time points was detected under a Poisson model with p below 0.0001. TCR abundances were normalised to the total number of TCRs sequenced in each sample and reported as counts per million. VDJdb, accessed 1 November 2021, was searched for CMV, EBV and SARS-CoV-2 annotated TCRs, excluding TCRs annotated for multiple antigens. Starting from the raw public reads, TCRdb applied fastp trimming at Q25, assembled clones with MiXCR and retained in-frame beta chains. Rows are unified per CDR3 protein, each entry keeping the most common DNA and genes. TCRdb, not the authors, supplied the V and J calls. The sample contains some 60,000 distinct CDR3 sequences, roughly 12% of them found a single time. Approximately 2.9% of the sample belongs to the ten largest clones.

Material: whole blood. The clonotype was recovered from an adult who was a healthcare worker with PCR-confirmed SARS-CoV-2 infection or an uninfected control (not recorded which).

The sequence in DNA is TGTGCCAGCAGCCTAGCGGGTGATACGCAGTATTTT. Its translation is CASSLAGDTQYF. This chain joins TRBV12-3 or TRBV12-4 to TRBJ2-3; TRBD2 aligns with 8 central bases. Trimming leaves V shorter by 6 bases and J shorter by 6 bases, with the junction holding 2 bases beyond the gene matches. CDR3 length: 12 amino acids, cysteine to phenylalanine. Just CDR3 DNA is preserved here, 36 bases in frame from base 1.